Here is one T cell receptor beta chain with its context. These data are taken from a study of blood T cell repertoires in COVID-19. Study background: The United States, Italy and Spain supplied acute and convalescent COVID-19 samples. In each case, the material was cDNA or gDNA derived from T cells, B-cell-depleted T cells, or PBMCs.

Original handling: Amplifying reference gene primers gave estimates of nucleated cell counts. Libraries were prepared by immunoSEQ multiplex PCR; TCRdb keeps only in-frame clonotypes and omits some of them. The V and J calls and clone size are taken from that table; D and trimming were inferred from the DNA. This table has roughly 49,000 clones, around 87% appearing once. Germline V gene lookup returns CDR1 SGHRS and CDR2 YFSETQ. The ends were cut back, 3 bases at V and 3 bases at J, with 15 bases in the middle. The CDR3 has 15 amino acids. Sequences were obtained from peripheral blood. The chain carries TRBV5-1 and TRBJ2-5; the D is unclear. The origin of this receptor is a man aged 45-65 years with active COVID-19. CDR3 sequence: CASSSLRGTKETQYF. The CDR3 nucleotides read TGCGCCAGCAGCTCCCTTCGCGGAACAAAAGAGACCCAGTACTTC. Together with reference TRBV5-1 and TRBJ2-5, the CDR3 gives the full variable domain: KAGVTQTPRYLIKTRGQQVTLSCSPISGHRSVSWYQQTPGQGLQFLFEYFSETQRNKGNFPGRFSGRQFSNSRSEMNVSTLELGDSALYLCASSSLRGTKETQYFGPGTRLLVL.